The sequence of this T cell receptor beta chain was determined in a study of shared clonotypes between healthy human individuals. Recent acute infections and vaccinations were absent in the healthy HIV-negative adult donors. Splitting of CD4+ cells produced CD45RA+ naive and CD45RA-negative memory subsets. This CDR3 region has 14 residues. V lost 7 bases to trimming and J lost 0 bases, with 12 bases between them. Germline V lookup: CDR1 MNHNY, CDR2 SVGAGI (reference sequence). Deep was the level used in running the assay. Authors' data handling: Filtering differed, since immunoSEQ gave only junction sequences and no quality scores. Only in-frame clones appear in the TCRdb table, and some are missing; sequencing was by immunoSEQ multiplex PCR. V and J calls and clone size come straight from that table; D and trimming were deduced from the DNA. The data contain some 2.4 million clones, more than 85% of them singletons.

The chain carries TRBV6-6 and TRBJ1-1; D is perhaps TRBD1 (5 bases). The clonotype comes from a man younger than 35 in good health. Some clones in this sample may be carry-over from other donors' samples. The sequenced sample was naive CD4+ T cells from PBMCs. As for subset: CD45RA+ positively selected. The CDR3 sequence: CASTHGTLNTEAFF. In nucleotides, the CDR3 is TGTGCCAGCACCCATGGGACGTTGAACACTGAAGCTTTCTTT.